A selection of T cell receptor beta chains follows, all from one sample in a study of T cells in Graves' hyperthyroidism and ophthalmopathy. TCRdb fed the multiplex PCR reads into MiXCR, producing one record per CDR3 protein. The repertoire consists of 310,000 or so distinct CDR3 sequences, with 15% to 20% occurring once and the leading ten covering approximately 57%. The material sequenced was blood. These receptors were collected from a woman in her sixties or seventies with Graves' ophthalmopathy. The CDR3 runs from the conserved cysteine through the conserved F or W. A D gene is named only where the DNA matches it firmly. Size tells how often a clone was seen (once, few, many) or the class of an expanded clone, and some rows leave it out.

J | D | V | size | CDR3 | DNA
TRBJ2-7 | TRBD1 | TRBV4-1 | NA | CASSGTGVKQYF | TGCGCCAGCAGCGGGACAGGGGTTAAGCAGTACTTC
TRBJ2-2 | NA | TRBV19 | NA | CASSTGGQTGELFF | TGTGCCAGTAGTACCGGGGGCCAGACCGGGGAGCTGTTTTTT
TRBJ2-5 | NA | TRBV6-2/TRBV6-3 | NA | CASSYSKVSVRDTQKRDF | TGTGCCAGCAGTTACTCGAAAGTTTCGGTCAGAGACACCCAGAAGAGGGACTTC
TRBJ2-2 | NA | TRBV20-1 | once | CSARRQGRAGELFF | TGCAGTGCTAGACGGCAGGGGAGGGCCGGGGAGCTGTTTTTT
TRBJ1-2 | NA | TRBV2 | NA | CASSESSYYGYTF | TGTGCCAGCAGTGAGTCGAGCTACTATGGCTACACCTTC
TRBJ1-2 | NA | TRBV7-2 | many | CASSLALLDSRGYTF | TGTGCCAGCAGCTTAGCGTTATTGGACAGCCGTGGCTACACCTTC
TRBJ2-7 | TRBD2 | TRBV6-2/TRBV6-3 | once | CASSYGGSSNEQYF | TGTGCCAGCAGTTACGGCGGGAGTTCCAACGAGCAGTACTTC
TRBJ1-6 | TRBD1 | TRBV20-1 | NA | CSAQVDRVGNSPLHF | TGCAGTGCTCAAGTTGACAGGGTTGGAAATTCACCCCTCCACTTT
TRBJ1-1 | TRBD1 | TRBV10-3 | many | CAISGTGLEAFF | TGTGCCATCAGCGGGACAGGGCTTGAAGCTTTCTTT
TRBJ2-1 | TRBD1 | TRBV27 | many | CASSRDRDRGEQFF | TGTGCCAGCAGTCGGGACAGGGATCGGGGTGAGCAGTTCTTC
TRBJ2-3 | TRBD2 | TRBV6-1 | few | CASSSRGRAFADTQYF | TGTGCCAGCAGTTCGCGCGGGAGGGCGTTTGCAGATACGCAGTATTTT
TRBJ2-5 | TRBD1 | TRBV5-5 | many | CASSQGQGIKTQYF | TGTGCCAGCAGCCAGGGACAGGGTATCAAGACCCAGTACTTC
TRBJ2-5 | TRBD1 | TRBV27 | many | CASSLLGGEETQYF | TGTGCCAGCAGTTTACTAGGGGGCGAAGAGACCCAGTACTTC
TRBJ1-4 | NA | TRBV20-1 | many | CSARDPLATNEKLFF | TGCAGTGCTAGAGATCCCCTGGCAACTAATGAAAAACTGTTTTTT
TRBJ2-5 | NA | TRBV5-1 | NA | CASRTQGSPLQETQYF | TGCGCCAGCAGAACACAGGGCAGTCCACTTCAAGAGACCCAGTACTTC
TRBJ2-5 | NA | TRBV10-3 | few | CAISEGLQETQYF | TGTGCCATCAGTGAGGGACTCCAAGAGACCCAGTACTTC
TRBJ1-5 | TRBD1 | TRBV6-1 | many | CASSEYGTVTQPQHF | TGTGCCAGCAGTGAATACGGGACAGTCACTCAGCCCCAGCATTTT
TRBJ2-5 | NA | TRBV7-8 | many | CASSFDRTNAGQETQYF | TGTGCCAGCAGCTTCGACAGGACCAATGCGGGCCAAGAGACCCAGTACTTC
TRBJ2-1 | TRBD2 | TRBV6-2/TRBV6-3 | NA | CASRKILAGVFNEQFF | TGTGCCAGCAGGAAAATTCTAGCGGGAGTTTTCAATGAGCAGTTCTTC
TRBJ2-5 | NA | TRBV7-9 | many | CASSRTDEYQETQYF | TGTGCCAGCAGCAGGACCGATGAATACCAAGAGACCCAGTACTTC
TRBJ2-7 | NA | TRBV4-1 | many | CASSQARTLFEQYF | TGCGCCAGCAGCCAAGCCAGGACCCTATTCGAGCAGTACTTC
TRBJ2-1 | TRBD2 | TRBV6-2/TRBV6-3 | many | CASSYVTSGSPDYNEQFF | TGTGCCAGCAGTTACGTGACTAGCGGGAGCCCAGATTACAATGAGCAGTTCTTC
TRBJ2-3 | TRBD2 | TRBV20-1 | NA | CNARDRLRGADTQYF | TGCAATGCTAGAGATCGTTTGCGGGGGGCAGATACGCAGTATTTT
TRBJ2-5 | NA | TRBV7-2 | many | CASSPLLYTETQYF | TGTGCCAGCAGCCCACTCCTGTATACGGAGACCCAGTACTTC
TRBJ2-2 | NA | TRBV6-1 | few | CASGATGELFF | TGTGCCAGCGGGGCCACCGGGGAGCTGTTTTTT
TRBJ2-7 | NA | TRBV5-1 | NA | CASRVGPLGSYEQYF | TGCGCCAGCAGAGTGGGACCCCTGGGGTCCTACGAGCAGTACTTC
TRBJ2-2 | TRBD2 | TRBV5-1 | many | CASSFPAGAAGTGELFF | TGCGCCAGCAGCTTTCCAGCGGGGGCAGCGGGAACCGGGGAGCTGTTTTTT
TRBJ2-5 | NA | TRBV29-1 | NA | CSVEPVGGGETQYF | TGCAGCGTTGAACCCGTGGGGGGCGGAGAGACCCAGTACTTC
TRBJ1-6 | NA | TRBV12-3/TRBV12-4 | many | CASRAGTSSPLHF | TGTGCCAGCAGAGCCGGGACCTCTTCACCCCTCCACTTT
TRBJ1-2 | NA | TRBV2 | many | CASNGLGSTFYGYTF | TGTGCCAGCAACGGTTTGGGCTCGACTTTCTATGGCTACACCTTC
TRBJ1-5 | NA | TRBV18 | many | CASSPNSNQPQHF | TGTGCCAGCTCACCCAATAGCAATCAGCCCCAGCATTTT
TRBJ2-7 | TRBD1 | TRBV7-6 | few | CASSPAGQGIYEQYF | TGTGCCAGCAGCCCCGCGGGACAGGGTATTTACGAGCAGTACTTC
TRBJ2-3 | TRBD2 | TRBV7-9 | NA | CASSNPGLAGSSTDTQYF | TGTGCCAGCAGCAATCCGGGACTAGCGGGGAGTAGCACAGATACGCAGTATTTT
TRBJ2-7 | TRBD2 | TRBV20-1 | NA | CSARGTSASYEQYF | TGCAGTGCTAGGGGGACTAGCGCCTCCTACGAGCAGTACTTC
TRBJ2-7 | NA | TRBV7-9 | few | CASSPSGGQEDEQYF | TGTGCCAGCAGCCCGAGTGGGGGGCAAGAGGACGAGCAGTACTTC
TRBJ2-1 | TRBD2 | TRBV20-1 | NA | CSAVLAGGPSEQFF | TGCAGTGCTGTCCTAGCGGGAGGGCCGAGTGAGCAGTTCTTC
TRBJ1-2 | NA | TRBV6-1 | NA | CASTPREESYGYTF | TGTGCCAGCACCCCCCGAGAGGAGAGCTATGGCTACACCTTC
TRBJ2-7 | TRBD1 | TRBV24-1 | few | CATSDHPGQGRYEQYF | TGTGCCACCAGTGATCACCCGGGACAGGGTAGGTACGAGCAGTACTTC
TRBJ1-1 | NA | TRBV20-1 | many | CSARVWGLMNTEAFF | TGCAGTGCTAGGGTTTGGGGGCTCATGAACACTGAAGCTTTCTTT
TRBJ2-7 | TRBD2 | TRBV29-1 | many | CSVVAGGAYEQYF | TGCAGCGTTGTAGCGGGAGGGGCCTACGAGCAGTACTTC
TRBJ2-3 | TRBD2 | TRBV20-1 | few | CSARDRGRASDTQYF | TGCAGTGCTAGAGATCGCGGGAGGGCTTCGGATACGCAGTATTTT
TRBJ2-1 | TRBD2 | TRBV12-3/TRBV12-4 | many | CASSLVAGAIYNEQFF | TGTGCCAGCAGTTTAGTAGCGGGGGCCATCTACAATGAGCAGTTCTTC
TRBJ1-5 | TRBD1 | TRBV27 | NA | CASSLVPGGRSNQPQHF | TGTGCCAGCAGTTTAGTGCCAGGGGGGCGTAGCAATCAGCCCCAGCATTTT
TRBJ2-3 | NA | TRBV14 | NA | CASSLHPPNTQYF | TGTGCCAGCAGCCTCCACCCTCCCAATACGCAGTATTTT
TRBJ1-1 | NA | TRBV5-4 | NA | CASSSTSANTEAFF | TGTGCCAGCAGCTCGACTAGCGCGAACACTGAAGCTTTCTTT
TRBJ1-3 | NA | TRBV15 | many | CATSRDRVEGNTIYF | TGTGCCACCAGCAGAGACAGGGTGGAAGGAAACACCATATATTTT
TRBJ1-3 | NA | TRBV24-1 | few | CATSDSTVSGNTIYF | TGTGCCACCAGTGATTCGACAGTTTCTGGAAACACCATATATTTT
TRBJ2-6 | NA | TRBV6-2/TRBV6-3 | many | CASSYEGTGANVLTF | TGTGCCAGCAGTTACGAGGGTACTGGGGCCAACGTCCTGACTTTC
TRBJ2-1 | NA | TRBV6-1 | many | CASSENVAGNEQFF | TGTGCCAGCAGTGAAAACGTAGCAGGGAATGAGCAGTTCTTC
TRBJ2-2 | TRBD2 | TRBV12-3/TRBV12-4 | many | CASSHRTGGAGELFF | TGTGCCAGCAGTCATCGGACTGGGGGGGCCGGGGAGCTGTTTTTT
TRBJ1-1 | NA | TRBV19 | many | CASSAETGLNTEAFF | TGTGCCAGTAGTGCTGAAACAGGCTTGAACACTGAAGCTTTCTTT
TRBJ2-2 | TRBD2 | TRBV27 | NA | CASSHPGMAGGSTGELFF | TGTGCCAGCAGTCACCCCGGGATGGCGGGGGGGAGCACCGGGGAGCTGTTTTTT
TRBJ2-7 | NA | TRBV10-3 | many | CAISDPRGGGRNEQYF | TGTGCCATCAGTGATCCCCGAGGGGGTGGGCGGAACGAGCAGTACTTC
TRBJ2-1 | NA | TRBV2 | NA | CASSEVSGIGSYNEQFF | TGTGCCAGCAGTGAAGTATCGGGGATTGGATCCTACAATGAGCAGTTCTTC
TRBJ2-2 | TRBD1 | TRBV24-1 | once | CATSESPNRGSAGELFF | TGTGCCACCAGTGAGAGCCCCAACAGGGGAAGCGCCGGGGAGCTGTTTTTT
TRBJ2-2 | TRBD1 | TRBV12-3/TRBV12-4 | NA | CASSFDRVEFAGELFF | TGTGCCAGCAGTTTCGACAGGGTGGAGTTCGCCGGGGAGCTGTTTTTT
TRBJ1-3 | NA | TRBV30 | NA | CAWSVWQGPRISGNTIYF | TGTGCCTGGAGTGTTTGGCAAGGGCCTAGGATCTCTGGAAACACCATATATTTT